This T cell receptor (beta chain) is drawn from a study of Ad26.COV2.S vaccination and SARS-CoV-2 variants. Germline CDR1 is MNHEY and CDR2 is SVGAGI. The CDR3 loop spans 16 amino acids. With 2 bases clipped from V and 5 bases from J, the junction kept 5 bases outside the gene matches. Treatment here: 19 received Ad26.COV2.S at low or high dose, single or two shots; roughly five received placebo; per-sample allocation not given. The investigators took samples on day 63 after the first vaccine or placebo injection. Clones were sequenced by immunoSEQ multiplex PCR, and TCRdb holds only the in-frame ones, with some missing. In the table there are 400,000 to 500,000 clones, 80% to 90% of which are singletons.

Sequenced material: peripheral blood, taken in a trial of Ad26.COV2.S vaccine versus placebo. The genes are TRBV6-5 and TRBJ2-2; 10 bases match TRBD2. The TCR originated in a person aged 18 to 59 who received the Ad26.COV2.S COVID-19 vaccine or a placebo. The CDR3 is CASSYGTSERTGELFF. DNA of the CDR3: TGTGCCAGCAGTTACGGGACTAGCGAGAGGACCGGGGAGCTGTTTTTT.